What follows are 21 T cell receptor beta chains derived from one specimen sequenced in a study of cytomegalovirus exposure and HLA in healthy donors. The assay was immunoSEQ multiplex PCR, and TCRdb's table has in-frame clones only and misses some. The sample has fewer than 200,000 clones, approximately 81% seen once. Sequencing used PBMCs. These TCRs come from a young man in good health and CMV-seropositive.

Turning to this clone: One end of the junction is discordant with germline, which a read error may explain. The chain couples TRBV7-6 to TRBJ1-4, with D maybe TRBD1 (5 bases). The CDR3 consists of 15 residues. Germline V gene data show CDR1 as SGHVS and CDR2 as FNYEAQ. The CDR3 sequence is CASSLEGRGNGKLFF. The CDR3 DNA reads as TGTGCCAGCAGCTTAGAGGGGCGGGGGAATGGAAAACTGTTTTTT.

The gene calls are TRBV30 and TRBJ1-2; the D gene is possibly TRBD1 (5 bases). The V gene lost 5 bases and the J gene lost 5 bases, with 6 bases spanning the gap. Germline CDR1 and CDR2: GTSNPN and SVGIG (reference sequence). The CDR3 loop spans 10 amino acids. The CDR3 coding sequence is TGTGCCTGGGACAGTTATGGCTACACCTTC. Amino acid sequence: CAWDSYGYTF.

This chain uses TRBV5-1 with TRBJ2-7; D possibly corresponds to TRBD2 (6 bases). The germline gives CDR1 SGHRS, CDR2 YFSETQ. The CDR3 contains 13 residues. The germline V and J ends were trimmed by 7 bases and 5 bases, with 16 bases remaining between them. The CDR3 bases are TGCGCCAGCGGCCGGCGGGGAGTGGACGAGCAGTACTTC. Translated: CASGRRGVDEQYF.

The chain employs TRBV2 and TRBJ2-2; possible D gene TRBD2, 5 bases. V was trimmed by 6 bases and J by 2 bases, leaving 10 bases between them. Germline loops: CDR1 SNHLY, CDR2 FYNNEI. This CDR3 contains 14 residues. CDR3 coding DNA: TGTGCCAGCAGCGAGGGCCGTAACACCGGGGAGCTGTTTTTT. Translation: CASSEGRNTGELFF.

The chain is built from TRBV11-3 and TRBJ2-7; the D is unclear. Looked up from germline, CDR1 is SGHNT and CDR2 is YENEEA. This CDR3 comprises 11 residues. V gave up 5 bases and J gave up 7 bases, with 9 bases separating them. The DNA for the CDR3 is TGTGCCAGCAGCAATTCTAAGGAGCAGTACTTC. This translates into CASSNSKEQYF.

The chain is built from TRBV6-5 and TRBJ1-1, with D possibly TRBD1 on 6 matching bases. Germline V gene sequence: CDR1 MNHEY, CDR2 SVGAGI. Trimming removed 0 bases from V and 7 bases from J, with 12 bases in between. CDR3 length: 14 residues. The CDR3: CASSYSGTRDEAFF. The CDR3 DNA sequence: TGTGCCAGCAGTTACTCCGGGACAAGGGATGAAGCTTTCTTT.

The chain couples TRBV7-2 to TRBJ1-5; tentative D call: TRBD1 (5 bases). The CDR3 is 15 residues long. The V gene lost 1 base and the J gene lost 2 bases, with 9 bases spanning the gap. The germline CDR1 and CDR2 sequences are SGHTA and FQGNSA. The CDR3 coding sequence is TGTGCCAGCAGCTTAGGGCGGGGCGGCAATCAGCCCCAGCATTTT. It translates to CASSLGRGGNQPQHF.

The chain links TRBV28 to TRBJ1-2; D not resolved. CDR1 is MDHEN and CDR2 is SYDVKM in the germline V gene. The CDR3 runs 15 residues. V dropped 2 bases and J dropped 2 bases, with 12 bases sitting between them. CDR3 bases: TGTGCCAGCAGTTTAGTCCGAGGACTAAACTATGGCTACACCTTC. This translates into CASSLVRGLNYGYTF.

The CDR3 nucleotides are TGTGCCAGCAGTTACCTTGAGACCCAGTACTTC. Encoded protein: CASSYLETQYF. The V call is TRBV6-5, the J call TRBJ2-5; no clear D. The germline gives CDR1 MNHEY, CDR2 SVGAGI. The CDR3 is 11 residues long. V lost 2 bases to trimming and J lost 5 bases, with 3 bases between them.

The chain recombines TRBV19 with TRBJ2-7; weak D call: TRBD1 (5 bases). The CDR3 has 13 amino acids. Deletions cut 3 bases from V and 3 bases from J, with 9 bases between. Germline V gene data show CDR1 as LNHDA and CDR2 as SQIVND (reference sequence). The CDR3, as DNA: TGTGCCAGTAGTATCTACCAGGGCTACGAGCAGTACTTC. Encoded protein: CASSIYQGYEQYF.

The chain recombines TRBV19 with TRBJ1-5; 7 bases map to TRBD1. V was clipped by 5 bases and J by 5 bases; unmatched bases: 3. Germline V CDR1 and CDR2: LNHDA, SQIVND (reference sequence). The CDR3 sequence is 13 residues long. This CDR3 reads CASSQGVDQPQHF. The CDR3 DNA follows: TGTGCCAGTAGTCAGGGGGTGGATCAGCCCCAGCATTTT.

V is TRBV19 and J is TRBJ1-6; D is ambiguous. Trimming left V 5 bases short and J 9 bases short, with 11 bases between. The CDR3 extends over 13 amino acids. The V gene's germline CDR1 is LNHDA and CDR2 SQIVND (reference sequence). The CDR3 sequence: CASSLQRRSPLHF. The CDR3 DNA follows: TGTGCCAGTAGTTTGCAGAGGCGTTCACCCCTCCACTTT.

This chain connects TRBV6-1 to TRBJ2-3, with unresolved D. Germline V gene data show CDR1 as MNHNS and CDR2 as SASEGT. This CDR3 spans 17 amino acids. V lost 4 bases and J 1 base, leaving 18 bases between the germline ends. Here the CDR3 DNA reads TGTGCCAGCAGTGTCGGGTCCTCTTTCACCGGCACAGATACGCAGTATTTT. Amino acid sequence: CASSVGSSFTGTDTQYF.

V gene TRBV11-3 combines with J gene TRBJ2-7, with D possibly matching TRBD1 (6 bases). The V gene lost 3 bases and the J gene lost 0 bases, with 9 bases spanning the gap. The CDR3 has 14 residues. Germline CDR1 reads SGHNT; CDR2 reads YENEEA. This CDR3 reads CASSFSGVSYEQYF. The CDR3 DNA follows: TGTGCCAGCAGCTTTTCAGGGGTCTCCTACGAGCAGTACTTC.

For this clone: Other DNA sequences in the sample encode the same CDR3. Written as DNA, the CDR3 is TGTGCCAGCAGCTTGGGACAGCAAGAGACCCAGTACTTC. Translation gives CASSLGQQETQYF. The rearrangement links TRBV7-8 to TRBJ2-5; 7 bases fit TRBD1. The CDR3 consists of 13 residues. CDR1 and CDR2 (germline): SGHVS, FQNEAQ. The V and J ends lost 3 bases and 2 bases, in that order; junction bases with no gene match: 0. The full variable domain, completed using reference TRBV7-8 and TRBJ2-5, is GAGVSQSPRYKVAKRGQDVALRCDPISGHVSLFWYQQALGQGPEFLTYFQNEAQLDKSGLPSDRFFAERPEGSVSTLKIQRTQQEDSAVYLCASSLGQQETQYFGPGTRLLVL.

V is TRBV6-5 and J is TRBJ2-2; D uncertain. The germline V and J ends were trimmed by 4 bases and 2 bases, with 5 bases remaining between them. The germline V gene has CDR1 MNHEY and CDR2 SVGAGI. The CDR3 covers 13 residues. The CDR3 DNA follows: TGTGCCAGCAGTTCCAGAAACACCGGGGAGCTGTTTTTT. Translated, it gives CASSSRNTGELFF.

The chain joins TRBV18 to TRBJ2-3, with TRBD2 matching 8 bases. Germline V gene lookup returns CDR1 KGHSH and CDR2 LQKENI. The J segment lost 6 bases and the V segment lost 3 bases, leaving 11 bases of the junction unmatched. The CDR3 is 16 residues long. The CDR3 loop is CASSPPGRGGRDTQYF. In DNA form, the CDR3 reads TGTGCCAGCTCACCGCCCGGTCGGGGGGGCCGCGATACGCAGTATTTT.

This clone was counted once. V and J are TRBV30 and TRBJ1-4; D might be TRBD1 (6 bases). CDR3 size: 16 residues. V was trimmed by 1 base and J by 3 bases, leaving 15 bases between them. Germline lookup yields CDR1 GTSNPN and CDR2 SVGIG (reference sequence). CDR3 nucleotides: TGTGCCTGGAGTGCCCCAGCGGCAGGGGCTAATGAAAAACTGTTTTTT. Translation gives CAWSAPAAGANEKLFF.

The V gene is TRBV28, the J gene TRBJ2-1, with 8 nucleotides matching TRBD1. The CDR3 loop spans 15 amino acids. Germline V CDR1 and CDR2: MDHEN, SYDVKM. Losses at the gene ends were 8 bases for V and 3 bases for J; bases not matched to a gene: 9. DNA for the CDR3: TGTGCCAGCCGTCTGGGGACAGGAGTCTACAATGAGCAGTTCTTC. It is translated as CASRLGTGVYNEQFF.

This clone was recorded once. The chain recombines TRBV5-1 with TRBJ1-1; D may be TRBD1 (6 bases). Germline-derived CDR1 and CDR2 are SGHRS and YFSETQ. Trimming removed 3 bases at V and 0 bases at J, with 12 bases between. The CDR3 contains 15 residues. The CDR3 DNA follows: TGCGCCAGCAGCTCCGGACAGCTTTTGAACACTGAAGCTTTCTTT. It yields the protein CASSSGQLLNTEAFF.

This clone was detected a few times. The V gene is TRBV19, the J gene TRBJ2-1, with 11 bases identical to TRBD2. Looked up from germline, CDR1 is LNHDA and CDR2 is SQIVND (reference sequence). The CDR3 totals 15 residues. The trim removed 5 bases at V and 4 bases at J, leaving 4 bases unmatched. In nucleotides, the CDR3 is TGTGCCAGTAGTGAGGGACTAGCGGATTACAATGAGCAGTTCTTC. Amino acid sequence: CASSEGLADYNEQFF.